Below are 25 T cell receptor beta chains sequenced from a single sample in a study of blood T cell repertoires in COVID-19 (dated by TCRdb to about 2020). Library preparation employed the immunoSEQ multiplex PCR assay. In TCRdb, the immuneACCESS table is reduced to in-frame sequences with V and J assigned. These tables do not hold every clone; where another copy was compared, an unresolved V gene accounts for under half, and the others remain unexplained. The sample includes fewer than 350,000 clones, with about nine tenths observed a single time. The top ten constitute more than 7.5% of the sample. The sequencing sample was made of peripheral blood. Every receptor here comes from a young man with COVID-19, enrolled during active disease.

The chain links TRBV29-1 to TRBJ1-2, with a tentative D call TRBD1 (5 bases). There are 15 residues in the CDR3. V was trimmed by 4 bases and J by 3 bases, leaving 18 bases between them. CDR1 and CDR2 from the germline V gene are SQVTM and ANQGSEA. The CDR3 loop reads CSVGFFLDTYYGYTF. The CDR3, as DNA: TGCAGCGTTGGTTTTTTTTTGGACACCTACTATGGCTACACCTTC.

The rearrangement joins TRBV19 to TRBJ2-1; TRBD2 matches at 9 bases. Germline V lookup: CDR1 LNHDA, CDR2 SQIVND (reference sequence). The CDR3 extends over 19 amino acids. Unmatched junction bases numbered 17, after V lost 1 base and J lost 7 bases. The CDR3 region has the DNA TGTGCCAGTAGTATAGGAGGGGGGTCGGCGGGAGGGCCGAGGAATGAGCAGTTCTTC. Translation: CASSIGGGSAGGPRNEQFF.

The rearrangement joins TRBV9 to TRBJ2-1; 9 positions match TRBD2. The CDR3 length is 15 residues. Germline CDR1 SGDLS, CDR2 YYNGEE. V lost 3 bases to trimming and J lost 8 bases; unmatched junction nucleotides: 9. The CDR3 is CASSERGSGSYEQFF. As DNA, the CDR3 is TGTGCCAGCAGCGAACGGGGTAGCGGGAGTTATGAGCAGTTCTTC.

This chain connects TRBV7-2 to TRBJ2-7; 10 nucleotides align to TRBD2. CDR1 and CDR2 from the germline V gene are SGHTA and FQGNSA. Trimming cost V 5 bases and J 2 bases; bases outside gene matches: 6. The CDR3 sequence is 15 residues long. CDR3 protein: CASSLTLAGTYEQYF. CDR3 in DNA: TGTGCCAGCAGCCTTACACTAGCGGGGACCTACGAGCAGTACTTC.

This chain connects TRBV25-1 to TRBJ1-1; a weak D match, TRBD1 (5 bases). The V end lost 1 base, the J end lost 1 base, and 10 bases lay between the germline ends. Germline-derived CDR1 and CDR2 are MGHDK and SYGVNS. This CDR3 region has 15 residues. The CDR3 protein is CASSEFKGPNTEAFF. The CDR3 DNA follows: TGTGCCAGCAGTGAATTTAAGGGGCCGAACACTGAAGCTTTCTTT.

This chain links TRBV2 with TRBJ1-1; D is unresolved. The CDR3 length is 17 residues. Germline V CDR1 and CDR2: SNHLY, FYNNEI. V was shortened by 4 bases and J by 0 bases, with 18 bases between the two germline ends. In nucleotides, the CDR3 is TGTGCCAGCAGTGGGGTCGTATCGCGGAGAGTGAACACTGAAGCTTTCTTT. Protein: CASSGVVSRRVNTEAFF.

The rearrangement uses TRBV6-2 or TRBV6-3 and TRBJ1-4, with TRBD1 identical over 9 bases. The ends lost 4 bases at V and 5 bases at J; junction bases unmatched: 5. CDR3 length equals 15 residues. CDR1 and CDR2 (germline): MNHEY, SVGEGT. CDR3 loop: CASSSWTGANEKLFF. The CDR3 coding sequence is TGTGCCAGCAGTTCGTGGACAGGGGCGAATGAAAAACTGTTTTTT.

V and J are TRBV27 and TRBJ2-7, with 8 nucleotides matching TRBD2. V gave up 6 bases and J gave up 9 bases; unmatched junction bases: 4. The CDR3 spans 11 residues. Per germline, CDR1 MNHEY and CDR2 SMNVEV (reference sequence). CDR3 coding DNA: TGTGCCAGCAGCACGGGGGGGGTGCAGTACTTC. Translating it yields CASSTGGVQYF.

CDR3 protein: CSVEDPGGMEETQYF. CDR3 nucleotide sequence: TGCAGCGTTGAAGATCCGGGGGGGATGGAAGAGACCCAGTACTTC. The rearrangement uses TRBV29-1 and TRBJ2-5; TRBD2 matches at 8 bases. The junction had 6 bases not matched to a gene; V was cut back by 0 bases and J by 3 bases. The germline V gene has CDR1 SQVTM and CDR2 ANQGSEA. The CDR3 covers 15 residues.

Points on this clone: Other DNA variants within this sample encode the same CDR3. The chain recombines TRBV7-2 with TRBJ1-1; D is undetermined. Germline-derived CDR1 and CDR2 are SGHTA and FQGNSA. Between the trimmed V and J ends, which lost 1 base and 1 base, there was a span of 7 bases. The CDR3 length is 14 residues. The CDR3 DNA is TGTGCCAGCAGCTTAGGGGCAGGGAACACTGAAGCTTTCTTT. This codes for CASSLGAGNTEAFF. The full variable domain, with the rest looked up from reference TRBV7-2 and TRBJ1-1, is GAGVSQSPSNKVTEKGKDVELRCDPISGHTALYWYRQSLGQGLEFLIYFQGNSAPDKSGLPSDRFSAERTGGSVSTLTIQRTQQEDSAVYLCASSLGAGNTEAFFGQGTRLTVV.

J is TRBJ2-1 and V is TRBV25-1, with D perhaps TRBD2 (6 bases). The CDR3 is 15 residues long. V was cut by 5 bases and J by 1 base, with 12 bases left in between. CDR1 is MGHDK, CDR2 SYGVNS, per germline. CDR3 region: CASSLTGESYNEQFF. For the CDR3, the DNA is TGTGCCAGCAGTCTAACGGGAGAATCCTACAATGAGCAGTTCTTC.

A remark on this clone: One end of the junction fails to match germline, which may point to a read error. The J gene is TRBJ2-1, the V gene TRBV15; no definite D call. Germline CDR1 is LNHNV and CDR2 is YYDKDF (reference sequence). This CDR3 comprises 13 residues. CDR3 amino acids: CATSGERYHWEFF. CDR3 nucleotides: TGTGCCACCAGCGGAGAGAGGTACCACTGGGAGTTCTTC.

This clone was seen a single time. The rearrangement links TRBV5-4 to TRBJ1-2; perhaps TRBD1 as D (5 bases). This CDR3 region has 16 residues. Trimming left V 4 bases short and J 0 bases short, with 16 bases between. CDR1 and CDR2 (germline): SGHNT, YYREEE (reference sequence). For the CDR3, the DNA is TGTGCCAGCAGCCTTTCCAGGGCAATCGCTAACTATGGCTACACCTTC. Its translation is CASSLSRAIANYGYTF.

In this sample, this clone turned up a few times. The V call is TRBV5-4, the J call TRBJ2-2; TRBD1 aligns across 7 bases. After removal of 7 bases from V and 1 base from J, the junction contained 4 bases not matched to a gene. The CDR3 runs to 14 residues. From germline, CDR1 is SGHNT and CDR2 YYREEE (reference sequence). Here the CDR3 DNA reads TGTGCCAGCCGTGGGACAGTGAACACCGGGGAGCTGTTTTTT. Translated, it gives CASRGTVNTGELFF. Full variable domain (remainder filled in from reference TRBV5-4 and TRBJ2-2): ETGVTQSPTHLIKTRGQQVTLRCSSQSGHNTVSWYQQALGQGPQFIFQYYREEENGRGNFPPRFSGLQFPNYSSELNVNALELDDSALYLCASRGTVNTGELFFGEGSRLTVL.

The CDR3 coding sequence is TGTGCCAGCAGCTTAAGGCTAGCGGGAGGGGGTAGGGATGAGCAGTTCTTC. Amino acids: CASSLRLAGGGRDEQFF. The chain uses TRBV11-3 and TRBJ2-1, with 12 bases lining up with TRBD2. There are 17 residues in the CDR3. Trimming cost V 2 bases and J 8 bases; bases outside gene matches: 10. Germline V gene lookup returns CDR1 SGHNT and CDR2 YENEEA.

The J gene is TRBJ2-1, the V gene TRBV9; D uncertain. The germline CDR1 and CDR2 sequences are SGDLS and YYNGEE. The CDR3 covers 16 residues. The germline V and J ends were trimmed by 0 bases and 0 bases, with 10 bases remaining between them. In DNA form, the CDR3 reads TGTGCCAGCAGCGTAGCTCCCCCTAGCTCCTACAATGAGCAGTTCTTC. It codes for CASSVAPPSSYNEQFF.

This rearrangement joins TRBV11-3 to TRBJ2-1; 11 nucleotides align to TRBD2. The germline V gene has CDR1 SGHNT and CDR2 YENEEA. The CDR3 sequence is 13 residues long. The V gene end was trimmed by 6 bases and the J gene end by 10 bases; junction bases not matched to a gene: 5. CDR3 nucleotides: TGTGCCAGCAGAACTAGCGGGAGTGGCGAGCAGTTCTTC. This sequence encodes CASRTSGSGEQFF.

The chain has TRBV7-3 and TRBJ2-3; possible D gene TRBD2, 6 bases. V dropped 10 bases and J dropped 0 bases, with 14 bases sitting between them. Germline V gene sequence: CDR1 SGHTA, CDR2 FQGTGA. The CDR3 is made up of 14 amino acids. The CDR3 DNA follows: TGTGCCACCTCCCCGGGGGTTAGCACAGATACGCAGTATTTT. Protein product: CATSPGVSTDTQYF.

The chain is built from TRBV6-2 or TRBV6-3 and TRBJ1-1; no clear D gene. V was pared by 1 base and J by 10 bases, with 13 bases between. The CDR3 runs 13 residues. Germline CDR1 is MNHEY and CDR2 is SVGEGT. CDR3 sequence (DNA): TGTGCCAGCAGTTACTTGATTACAAGAGGAGCTTTCTTT. This translates into CASSYLITRGAFF.

The chain uses TRBV7-2 and TRBJ2-5, with D hard to call. CDR1 is SGHTA, CDR2 FQGNSA, per germline. CDR3 length equals 14 residues. V lost 4 bases and J 1 base, leaving 10 bases between the germline ends. This CDR3 is CASSSASVQETQYF. CDR3 nucleotides: TGTGCCAGCAGCTCCGCCAGCGTCCAAGAGACCCAGTACTTC.

The chain combines TRBV3-1 (or the pseudogene TRBV3-2) with TRBJ1-2, with D unclear. In germline, CDR1 is LGHDT, CDR2 YNNKEL (reference sequence). The CDR3 spans 14 residues. Trimming took 1 base from V and 5 from J, leaving 11 bases between them. CDR3 loop: CASSQVHSTYGYTF. As DNA, the CDR3 is TGTGCCAGCAGCCAAGTCCACAGTACGTATGGCTACACCTTC.

The chain recombines TRBV7-9 with TRBJ1-2, with 8 bases lining up with TRBD1. The junction had 9 bases not matched to a gene; V was cut back by 5 bases and J by 4 bases. The CDR3 totals 15 residues. Germline V lookup: CDR1 SEHNR, CDR2 FQNEAQ (reference sequence). CDR3 sequence (DNA): TGTGCCAGCAGCCTCCGGGACAGGTCTTTCTATGGCTACACCTTC. Protein product: CASSLRDRSFYGYTF. Using reference TRBV7-9 and TRBJ1-2 for the parts outside the CDR3, the full variable domain is DTGVSQNPRHKITKRGQNVTFRCDPISEHNRLYWYRQTLGQGPEFLTYFQNEAQLEKSRLLSDRFSAERPKGSFSTLEIQRTEQGDSAMYLCASSLRDRSFYGYTFGSGTRLTVV.

The genes are TRBV7-8 and TRBJ1-4; possible D gene TRBD1, 6 bases. The germline gives CDR1 SGHVS, CDR2 FQNEAQ. This CDR3 comprises 15 residues. Between the trimmed V and J ends, which lost 1 base and 4 bases, there was a span of 10 bases. This chain's CDR3 is CASSLGTAFNEKLFF. The DNA for the CDR3 is TGTGCCAGCAGCTTAGGGACAGCTTTTAATGAAAAACTGTTTTTT. Full variable domain (outside the CDR3, taken from reference TRBV7-8 and TRBJ1-4): GAGVSQSPRYKVAKRGQDVALRCDPISGHVSLFWYQQALGQGPEFLTYFQNEAQLDKSGLPSDRFFAERPEGSVSTLKIQRTQQEDSAVYLCASSLGTAFNEKLFFGSGTQLSVL.

This chain connects TRBV19 to TRBJ2-1; 12 nucleotides align to TRBD2. The V gene end was trimmed by 3 bases and the J gene end by 9 bases; junction bases not matched to a gene: 6. CDR1 and CDR2 from the germline V gene are LNHDA and SQIVND (reference sequence). This CDR3 has 15 amino acids. The DNA of the CDR3 is TGTGCCAGTAGTATTCAGACTAGCGGGGGAGGTGAGCAGTTCTTC. Protein sequence: CASSIQTSGGGEQFF.

This sequence joins TRBV2 and TRBJ1-3; D may be TRBD1 (5 bases). CDR3 size: 15 residues. V dropped 6 bases and J dropped 0 bases, with 12 bases sitting between them. Germline CDR1 and CDR2: SNHLY and FYNNEI. The CDR3 bases are TGTGCCAGCAGGGGACTTTCCGGCTCTGGAAACACCATATATTTT. Amino acid sequence: CASRGLSGSGNTIYF. Full variable domain (missing parts from reference TRBV2 and TRBJ1-3): EPEVTQTPSHQVTQMGQEVILRCVPISNHLYFYWYRQILGQKVEFLVSFYNNEISEKSEIFDDQFSVERPDGSNFTLKIRSTKLEDSAMYFCASRGLSGSGNTIYFGEGSWLTVV.